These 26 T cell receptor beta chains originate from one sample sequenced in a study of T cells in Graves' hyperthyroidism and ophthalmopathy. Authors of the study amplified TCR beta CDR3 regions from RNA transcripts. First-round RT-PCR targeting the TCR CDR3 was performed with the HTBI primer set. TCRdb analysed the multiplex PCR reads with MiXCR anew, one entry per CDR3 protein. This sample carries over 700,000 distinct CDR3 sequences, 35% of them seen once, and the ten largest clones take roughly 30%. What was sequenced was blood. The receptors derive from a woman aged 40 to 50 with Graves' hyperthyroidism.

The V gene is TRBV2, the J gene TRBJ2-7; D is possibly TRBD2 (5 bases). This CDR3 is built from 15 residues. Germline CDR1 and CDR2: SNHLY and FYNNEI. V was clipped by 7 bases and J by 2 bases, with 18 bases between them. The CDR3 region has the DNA TGTGCCAGCAATTTAGGGCGGGCGGTGGCCTACGAGCAGTACTTC. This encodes CASNLGRAVAYEQYF.

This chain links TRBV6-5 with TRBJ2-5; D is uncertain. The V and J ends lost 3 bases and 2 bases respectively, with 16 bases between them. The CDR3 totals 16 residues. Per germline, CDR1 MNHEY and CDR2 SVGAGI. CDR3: CASSYLSRAQQETQYF. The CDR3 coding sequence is TGTGCCAGCAGTTATTTGTCCAGAGCTCAACAAGAGACCCAGTACTTC.

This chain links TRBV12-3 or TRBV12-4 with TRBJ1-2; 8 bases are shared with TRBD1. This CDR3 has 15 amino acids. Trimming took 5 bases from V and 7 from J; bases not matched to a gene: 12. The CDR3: CASSPGQGKGSGYTF. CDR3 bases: TGTGCCAGCAGTCCTGGACAGGGTAAAGGATCTGGCTACACCTTC.

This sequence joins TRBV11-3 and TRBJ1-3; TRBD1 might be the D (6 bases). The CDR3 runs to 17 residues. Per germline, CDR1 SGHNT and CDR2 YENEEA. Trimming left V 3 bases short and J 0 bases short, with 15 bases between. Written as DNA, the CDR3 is TGTGCCAGCAGCTTTCCTGGGGGACATAGCTCTGGAAACACCATATATTTT. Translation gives CASSFPGGHSSGNTIYF.

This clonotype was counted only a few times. CDR3 residues: CASSLGIGGNQPQHF. The CDR3 region has the DNA TGCGCCAGCAGTCTAGGGATCGGGGGCAATCAGCCCCAGCATTTT. The rearrangement links TRBV4-3 to TRBJ1-5; D is undetermined. Germline loops: CDR1 LGHNA, CDR2 YSLEER. There are 15 residues in the CDR3. Trimming stripped 6 bases from V and 2 bases from J, with 14 bases between.

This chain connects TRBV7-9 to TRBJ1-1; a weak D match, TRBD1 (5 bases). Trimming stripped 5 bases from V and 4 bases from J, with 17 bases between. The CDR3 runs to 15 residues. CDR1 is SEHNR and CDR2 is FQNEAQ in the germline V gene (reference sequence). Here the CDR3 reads CASSAAQGRATEAFF. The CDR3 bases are TGTGCCAGCAGCGCAGCCCAGGGTAGGGCCACTGAAGCTTTCTTT.

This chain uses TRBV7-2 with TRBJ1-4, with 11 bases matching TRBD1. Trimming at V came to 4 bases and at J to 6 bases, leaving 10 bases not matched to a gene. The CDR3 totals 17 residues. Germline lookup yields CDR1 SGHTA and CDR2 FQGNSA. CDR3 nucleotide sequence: TGTGCCAGCAGCTCGCGTCCCTGGACAGGGGGCCATGAAAAACTGTTTTTT. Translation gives CASSSRPWTGGHEKLFF.

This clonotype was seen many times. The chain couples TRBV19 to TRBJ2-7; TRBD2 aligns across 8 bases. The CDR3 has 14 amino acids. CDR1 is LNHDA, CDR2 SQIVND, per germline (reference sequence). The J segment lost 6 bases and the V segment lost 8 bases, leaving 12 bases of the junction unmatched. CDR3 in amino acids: CASAVGTSSREQYF. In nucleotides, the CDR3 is TGTGCCAGTGCTGTGGGGACTAGTAGCCGCGAGCAGTACTTC.

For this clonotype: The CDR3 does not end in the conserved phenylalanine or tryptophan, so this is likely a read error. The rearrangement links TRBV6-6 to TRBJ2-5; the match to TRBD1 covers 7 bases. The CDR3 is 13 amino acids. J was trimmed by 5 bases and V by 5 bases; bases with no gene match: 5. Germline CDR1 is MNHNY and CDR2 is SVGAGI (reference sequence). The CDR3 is CASSNRGRETQYS. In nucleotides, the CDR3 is TGTGCCAGCAGTAACAGGGGACGGGAGACCCAGTACTCC.

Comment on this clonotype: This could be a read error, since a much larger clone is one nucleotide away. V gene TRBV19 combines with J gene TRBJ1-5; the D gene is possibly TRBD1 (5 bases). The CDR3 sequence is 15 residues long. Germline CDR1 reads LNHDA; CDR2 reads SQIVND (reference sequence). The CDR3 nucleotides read TGTGCCGGTAGGGAGGGGCTGGGGGGGAGTCAGCCCCAGCATTTT. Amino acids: CAGREGLGGSQPQHF.

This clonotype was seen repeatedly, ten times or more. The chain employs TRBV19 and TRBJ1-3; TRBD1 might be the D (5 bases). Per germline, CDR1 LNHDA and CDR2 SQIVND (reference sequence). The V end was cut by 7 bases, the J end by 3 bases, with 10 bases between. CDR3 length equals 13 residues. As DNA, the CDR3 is TGTGCCAGTACCCCCGGGGGTGGAAACACCATATATTTT. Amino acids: CASTPGGGNTIYF.

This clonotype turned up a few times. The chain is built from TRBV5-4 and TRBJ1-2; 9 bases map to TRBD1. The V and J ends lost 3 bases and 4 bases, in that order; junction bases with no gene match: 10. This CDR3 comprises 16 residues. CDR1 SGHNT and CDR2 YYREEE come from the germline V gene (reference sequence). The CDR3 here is CASSSWVGQGGYGYTF. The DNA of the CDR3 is TGTGCCAGCAGCTCTTGGGTGGGACAGGGTGGCTATGGCTACACCTTC.

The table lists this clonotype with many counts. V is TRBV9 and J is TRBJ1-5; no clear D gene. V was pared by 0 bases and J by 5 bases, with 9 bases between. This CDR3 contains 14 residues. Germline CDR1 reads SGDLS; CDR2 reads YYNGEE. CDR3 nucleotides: TGTGCCAGCAGCGTAGGAGGACTCCATCAGCCCCAGCATTTT. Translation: CASSVGGLHQPQHF.

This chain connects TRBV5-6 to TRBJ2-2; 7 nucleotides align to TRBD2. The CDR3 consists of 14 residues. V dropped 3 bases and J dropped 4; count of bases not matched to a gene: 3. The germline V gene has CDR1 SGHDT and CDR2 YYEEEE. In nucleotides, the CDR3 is TGTGCCAGCAGCTCCTGGGGGGGCACCGGGGAGCTGTTTTTT. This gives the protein CASSSWGGTGELFF.

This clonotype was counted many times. The CDR3 region has the DNA TGTGCCAGCAGCGGGACAACATCCTACGAGCAGTACTTC. As protein: CASSGTTSYEQYF. The chain couples TRBV7-2 to TRBJ2-7; TRBD1 might be the D (6 bases). V lost 5 bases and J 1 base, leaving 9 bases between the germline ends. Germline V gene data show CDR1 as SGHTA and CDR2 as FQGNSA. This CDR3 spans 13 amino acids.

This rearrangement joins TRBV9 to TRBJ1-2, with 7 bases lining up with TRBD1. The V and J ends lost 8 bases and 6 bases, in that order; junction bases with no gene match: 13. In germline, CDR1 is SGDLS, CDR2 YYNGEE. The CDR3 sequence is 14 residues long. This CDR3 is CASSFLTGKHGYTF. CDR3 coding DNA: TGTGCCAGTAGTTTTCTGACAGGGAAGCATGGCTACACCTTC.

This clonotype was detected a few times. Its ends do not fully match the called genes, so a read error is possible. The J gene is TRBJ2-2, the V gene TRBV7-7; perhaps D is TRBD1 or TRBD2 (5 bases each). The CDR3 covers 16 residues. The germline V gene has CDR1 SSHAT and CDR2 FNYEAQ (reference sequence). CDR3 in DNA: TGTGCTAGCAGCTTAGAGGGGCTTTCGAACACCGGGGAGCTGTTTTTT. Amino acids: CASSLEGLSNTGELFF.

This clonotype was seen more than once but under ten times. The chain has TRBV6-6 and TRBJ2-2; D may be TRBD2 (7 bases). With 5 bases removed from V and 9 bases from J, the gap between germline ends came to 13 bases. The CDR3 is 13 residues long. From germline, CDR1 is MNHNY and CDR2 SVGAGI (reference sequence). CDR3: CASSVKGGRELFF. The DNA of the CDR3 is TGTGCCAGCAGTGTGAAGGGGGGGCGGGAGCTGTTTTTT.

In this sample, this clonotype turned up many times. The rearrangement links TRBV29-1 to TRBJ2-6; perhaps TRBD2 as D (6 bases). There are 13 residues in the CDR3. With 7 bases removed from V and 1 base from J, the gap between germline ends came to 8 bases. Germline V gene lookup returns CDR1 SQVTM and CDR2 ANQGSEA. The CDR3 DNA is TGCAGCGCAGGGACTTCTGGGGCCAACGTCCTGACTTTC. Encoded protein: CSAGTSGANVLTF.

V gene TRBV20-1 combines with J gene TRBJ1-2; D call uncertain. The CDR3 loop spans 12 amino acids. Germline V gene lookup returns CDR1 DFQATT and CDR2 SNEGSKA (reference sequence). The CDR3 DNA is TGCAGCGCGCCCCGGGTCTCTGGGCGCTACACCTTC. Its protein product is CSAPRVSGRYTF.

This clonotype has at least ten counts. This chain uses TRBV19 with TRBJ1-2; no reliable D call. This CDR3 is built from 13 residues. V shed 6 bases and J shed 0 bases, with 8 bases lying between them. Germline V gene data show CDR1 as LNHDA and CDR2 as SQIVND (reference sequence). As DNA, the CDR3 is TGTGCCAGTAGACACAGAGCTAACTATGGCTACACCTTC. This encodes CASRHRANYGYTF.

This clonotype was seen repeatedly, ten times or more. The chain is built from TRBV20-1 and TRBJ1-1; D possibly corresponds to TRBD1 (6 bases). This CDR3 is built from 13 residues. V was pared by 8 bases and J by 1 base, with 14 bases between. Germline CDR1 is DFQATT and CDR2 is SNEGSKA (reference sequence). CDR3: CSTRGTRNTEAFF. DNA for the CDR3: TGCAGTACAAGGGGGACACGGAACACTGAAGCTTTCTTT.

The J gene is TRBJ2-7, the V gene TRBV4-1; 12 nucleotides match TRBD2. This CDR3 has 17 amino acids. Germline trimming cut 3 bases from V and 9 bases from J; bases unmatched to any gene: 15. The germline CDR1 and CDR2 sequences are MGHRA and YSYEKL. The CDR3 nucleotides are TGCGCCAGCAGCCAGGGGAGGCCTAGCGGGAGGGCCACCGGGCAGTACTTC. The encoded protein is CASSQGRPSGRATGQYF.

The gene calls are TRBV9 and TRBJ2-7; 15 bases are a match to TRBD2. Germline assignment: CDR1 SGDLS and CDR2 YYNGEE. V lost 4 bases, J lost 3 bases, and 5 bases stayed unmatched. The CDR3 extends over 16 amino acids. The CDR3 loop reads CASSSRTSGRDYEQYF. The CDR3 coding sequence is TGTGCCAGCAGCTCCCGGACTAGCGGGAGGGACTACGAGCAGTACTTC.

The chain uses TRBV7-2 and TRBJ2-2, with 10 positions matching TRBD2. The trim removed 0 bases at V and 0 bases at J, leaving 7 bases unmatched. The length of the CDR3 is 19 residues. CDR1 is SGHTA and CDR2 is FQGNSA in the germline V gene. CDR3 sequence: CASSLAHFSGGANTGELFF. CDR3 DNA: TGTGCCAGCAGCTTAGCGCATTTCAGCGGGGGGGCGAACACCGGGGAGCTGTTTTTT.

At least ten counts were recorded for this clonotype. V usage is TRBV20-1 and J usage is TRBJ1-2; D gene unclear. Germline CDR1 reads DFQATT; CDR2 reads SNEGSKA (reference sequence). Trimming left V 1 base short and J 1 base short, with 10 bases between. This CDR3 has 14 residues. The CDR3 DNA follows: TGCAGTGCTAGAGTCAGTCGGCTTAACTATGGCTACACCTTC. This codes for CSARVSRLNYGYTF.